These T cell receptor beta chains were read from a single sample in a study of shared clonotypes between healthy human individuals. Assay used: immunoSEQ multiplex PCR; TCRdb lists only in-frame clones, some missing. The sample consists of roughly 650,000 clones, approximately 97% of them appearing once. The specimen was naive CD4+ T cells sorted from blood. The receptors were sampled from a woman aged 25 to 39 in good health. Each CDR3 is given with its conserved first and last residue. A D gene is named only where the DNA matches it firmly. Clone size is given for some rows only: seen once, a few or many times, or a class if the clone is expanded.

abundance: .
v_gene: TRBV7-9
d_gene: .
j_gene: TRBJ1-2
CDR3aa: CASSLFASRDGYTF
CDR3nt: TGTGCCAGCAGCTTATTTGCATCGCGGGATGGCTACACCTTC

abundance: .
v_gene: TRBV7-6
d_gene: .
j_gene: TRBJ2-1
CDR3aa: CASSSPRLAYDRGNEQFF
CDR3nt: TGTGCCAGCAGCTCCCCAAGACTAGCATATGACAGGGGCAATGAGCAGTTCTTC

abundance: .
v_gene: TRBV29-1
d_gene: .
j_gene: TRBJ1-4
CDR3aa: CSVLTSGVGTNEKLFF
CDR3nt: TGCAGCGTCCTCACTTCAGGGGTAGGAACTAATGAAAAACTGTTTTTT

abundance: .
v_gene: TRBV5-1
d_gene: TRBD1
j_gene: TRBJ2-1
CDR3aa: CASSLGDRGSYNEQFF
CDR3nt: TGCGCCAGCAGCTTGGGTGACAGGGGGTCCTACAATGAGCAGTTCTTC

abundance: once
v_gene: TRBV5-1
d_gene: TRBD2
j_gene: TRBJ2-3
CDR3aa: CASSGTTSGSIADTQYF
CDR3nt: TGCGCCAGCAGCGGAACGACTAGCGGGAGTATCGCAGATACGCAGTATTTT

abundance: .
v_gene: TRBV10-3
d_gene: .
j_gene: TRBJ2-7
CDR3aa: CATRRAAGYEQYF
CDR3nt: TGTGCCACAAGGAGGGCGGCAGGCTACGAGCAGTACTTC

abundance: .
v_gene: TRBV25-1
d_gene: .
j_gene: TRBJ2-7
CDR3aa: CASSEDWRSYEQYF
CDR3nt: TGTGCCAGCAGTGAAGATTGGCGGTCATACGAGCAGTACTTC

abundance: .
v_gene: TRBV2
d_gene: TRBD2
j_gene: TRBJ2-7
CDR3aa: CASRERGLAGYEQYF
CDR3nt: TGTGCCAGCAGGGAAAGGGGACTAGCGGGCTACGAGCAGTACTTC

abundance: .
v_gene: TRBV29-1
d_gene: .
j_gene: TRBJ2-5
CDR3aa: CSVGTVGETQYF
CDR3nt: TGCAGCGTGGGGACGGTTGGGGAGACCCAGTACTTC

abundance: .
v_gene: TRBV27
d_gene: TRBD2
j_gene: TRBJ2-5
CDR3aa: CASSLGLAGVETQYF
CDR3nt: TGTGCCAGCAGTTTAGGACTAGCGGGAGTAGAGACCCAGTACTTC

abundance: .
v_gene: TRBV19
d_gene: .
j_gene: TRBJ2-5
CDR3aa: CASAGSLQETQYF
CDR3nt: TGTGCCAGTGCCGGGAGCCTCCAAGAGACCCAGTACTTC

abundance: once
v_gene: TRBV28
d_gene: .
j_gene: TRBJ1-6
CDR3aa: CAEHSSSYNSPLHF
CDR3nt: TGTGCGGAGCATTCGAGCTCCTATAATTCACCCCTCCACTTT

abundance: .
v_gene: TRBV18
d_gene: TRBD2
j_gene: TRBJ2-3
CDR3aa: CASSSISGTSGRGTDTQYF
CDR3nt: TGTGCCAGCTCATCCATCTCCGGGACTAGCGGGAGGGGCACAGATACGCAGTATTTT

abundance: .
v_gene: TRBV6-1
d_gene: .
j_gene: TRBJ2-1
CDR3aa: CASSERGSWEISEQFF
CDR3nt: TGTGCCAGCAGTGAAAGGGGGTCCTGGGAAATAAGTGAGCAGTTCTTC

abundance: .
v_gene: TRBV28
d_gene: TRBD1
j_gene: TRBJ2-7
CDR3aa: CASSSKDRGSSYEQYF
CDR3nt: TGTGCCAGCAGTTCCAAGGACAGGGGGTCATCCTACGAGCAGTACTTC

abundance: .
v_gene: TRBV7-9
d_gene: TRBD2
j_gene: TRBJ2-5
CDR3aa: CASSSSGAGNKETQYF
CDR3nt: TGTGCCAGCAGCTCTTCGGGAGCGGGGAATAAAGAGACCCAGTACTTC

abundance: .
v_gene: TRBV7-2
d_gene: TRBD2
j_gene: TRBJ2-5
CDR3aa: CASSSPVAGRVGETQYF
CDR3nt: TGTGCCAGCAGCTCTCCGGTAGCGGGGAGGGTTGGAGAGACCCAGTACTTC

abundance: .
v_gene: TRBV18
d_gene: .
j_gene: TRBJ2-3
CDR3aa: CASSPPGTDTQYF
CDR3nt: TGTGCCAGCTCACCACCTGGGACAGATACGCAGTATTTT

abundance: .
v_gene: TRBV5-6
d_gene: TRBD1
j_gene: TRBJ2-7
CDR3aa: CASLESGQGYEQYF
CDR3nt: TGTGCCAGCTTGGAGTCGGGACAGGGCTACGAGCAGTACTTC

abundance: .
v_gene: TRBV6-1
d_gene: TRBD1
j_gene: TRBJ2-7
CDR3aa: CASSEDRGPYEQYF
CDR3nt: TGTGCCAGCAGTGAGGACAGGGGGCCATACGAGCAGTACTTC

abundance: .
v_gene: TRBV9
d_gene: TRBD2
j_gene: TRBJ2-5
CDR3aa: CASSVLGAGEQETQYF
CDR3nt: TGTGCCAGCAGCGTATTAGGAGCGGGAGAACAAGAGACCCAGTACTTC

abundance: .
v_gene: TRBV27
d_gene: TRBD2
j_gene: TRBJ2-6
CDR3aa: CASSKTSGPSGANVLTF
CDR3nt: TGTGCCAGCAGTAAGACTAGCGGGCCCTCTGGGGCCAACGTCCTGACTTTC

abundance: .
v_gene: TRBV7-3
d_gene: .
j_gene: TRBJ2-7
CDR3aa: CASSLSAGSGTYEQYF
CDR3nt: TGTGCCAGCAGCTTGTCGGCGGGGTCGGGGACCTACGAGCAGTACTTC

abundance: .
v_gene: TRBV28
d_gene: TRBD2
j_gene: TRBJ2-7
CDR3aa: CASSQPSDPTSGSFPTYEQYF
CDR3nt: TGTGCCAGCAGCCAGCCCTCGGACCCGACTAGCGGGAGTTTTCCCACCTACGAGCAGTACTTC

abundance: .
v_gene: TRBV28
d_gene: .
j_gene: TRBJ2-7
CDR3aa: CASSRTGVGADEQYF
CDR3nt: TGTGCCAGCAGTCGGACGGGCGTCGGGGCGGACGAGCAGTACTTC

abundance: .
v_gene: TRBV5-1
d_gene: .
j_gene: TRBJ2-2
CDR3aa: CASSLVDFRTGELFF
CDR3nt: TGCGCCAGCAGCTTGGTGGACTTTCGGACCGGGGAGCTGTTTTTT

abundance: .
v_gene: TRBV2
d_gene: .
j_gene: TRBJ1-1
CDR3aa: CASSEEEGMAFF
CDR3nt: TGTGCCAGCAGTGAAGAGGAGGGGATGGCTTTCTTT

abundance: .
v_gene: TRBV28
d_gene: .
j_gene: TRBJ1-2
CDR3aa: CASSLASANYGYTF
CDR3nt: TGTGCCAGCAGTTTAGCATCAGCTAACTATGGCTACACCTTC

abundance: .
v_gene: TRBV6-5
d_gene: TRBD1
j_gene: TRBJ2-7
CDR3aa: CASSFVGQGKYEQYF
CDR3nt: TGTGCCAGCAGTTTCGTGGGACAGGGGAAATACGAGCAGTACTTC

abundance: .
v_gene: TRBV6-6
d_gene: .
j_gene: TRBJ2-7
CDR3aa: CASEEGSSYEQYF
CDR3nt: TGTGCCAGCGAAGAGGGAAGCTCCTACGAGCAGTACTTC

abundance: .
v_gene: TRBV18
d_gene: TRBD2
j_gene: TRBJ2-7
CDR3aa: CASSPPGLAGVYEQYF
CDR3nt: TGTGCCAGCTCACCACCGGGCCTAGCGGGAGTCTACGAGCAGTACTTC

abundance: once
v_gene: TRBV5-4
d_gene: TRBD2
j_gene: TRBJ2-7
CDR3aa: CASSLGSGNSYEQYF
CDR3nt: TGTGCCAGCAGCTTGGGTAGCGGGAACTCCTACGAGCAGTACTTC

abundance: .
v_gene: TRBV27
d_gene: .
j_gene: TRBJ2-2
CDR3aa: CASSPGGWNTGELFF
CDR3nt: TGTGCCAGCAGCCCCGGAGGGTGGAACACCGGGGAGCTGTTTTTT

abundance: .
v_gene: TRBV19
d_gene: TRBD1
j_gene: TRBJ2-5
CDR3aa: CASSSQGAGETQYF
CDR3nt: TGTGCCAGTAGCTCACAGGGGGCAGGAGAGACCCAGTACTTC

abundance: once
v_gene: TRBV1
d_gene: .
j_gene: TRBJ2-5
CDR3aa: CTSTARSGGETQYF
CDR3nt: TGCACCAGCACCGCCCGAAGTGGAGGAGAGACCCAGTACTTC

abundance: .
v_gene: TRBV5-4
d_gene: TRBD1
j_gene: TRBJ1-4
CDR3aa: CASSPDRVANEKLFF
CDR3nt: TGTGCCAGCAGTCCGGACAGGGTTGCTAATGAAAAACTGTTTTTT

abundance: once
v_gene: TRBV7-7
d_gene: .
j_gene: TRBJ2-2
CDR3aa: CASSKGSETGELFF
CDR3nt: TGTGCCAGCAGCAAAGGATCTGAAACCGGGGAGCTGTTTTTT

abundance: few
v_gene: TRBV5-1
d_gene: TRBD1
j_gene: TRBJ2-1
CDR3aa: CASSYDRAYNEQFF
CDR3nt: TGCGCCAGCAGCTACGACAGGGCGTACAATGAGCAGTTCTTC

abundance: .
v_gene: TRBV4-1
d_gene: .
j_gene: TRBJ2-7
CDR3aa: CASSQVFGEPMDEQYF
CDR3nt: TGCGCCAGCAGCCAAGTATTTGGAGAGCCAATGGACGAGCAGTACTTC

abundance: .
v_gene: TRBV19
d_gene: TRBD2
j_gene: TRBJ2-1
CDR3aa: CASSMSNRFRASGRTEQFF
CDR3nt: TGTGCCAGTAGTATGAGTAATCGTTTCAGGGCTAGCGGGAGAACTGAGCAGTTCTTC

abundance: .
v_gene: TRBV21-1
d_gene: .
j_gene: TRBJ2-7
CDR3aa: CAITARETGCYEQYF
CDR3nt: TGTGCCATCACAGCAAGGGAGACAGGCTGCTACGAGCAGTACTTC

abundance: .
v_gene: TRBV28
d_gene: .
j_gene: TRBJ1-2
CDR3aa: CASSPVGTGFHISYGYTF
CDR3nt: TGTGCCAGCAGTCCCGTCGGGACGGGGTTTCATATCAGCTATGGCTACACCTTC

abundance: .
v_gene: TRBV6-6
d_gene: TRBD2
j_gene: TRBJ2-7
CDR3aa: CASSYHGRADEQYF
CDR3nt: TGTGCCAGCAGTTACCATGGGAGGGCCGACGAGCAGTACTTC

abundance: once
v_gene: TRBV4-2
d_gene: .
j_gene: TRBJ2-7
CDR3aa: CASSQVPATGTYEQYF
CDR3nt: TGTGCCAGCAGCCAAGTCCCCGCGACAGGAACCTACGAGCAGTACTTC

abundance: once
v_gene: TRBV7-9
d_gene: TRBD1
j_gene: TRBJ1-1
CDR3aa: CASSHTGEGTEAFF
CDR3nt: TGTGCCAGCAGCCACACAGGGGAAGGGACTGAAGCTTTCTTT

abundance: once
v_gene: TRBV5-4
d_gene: .
j_gene: TRBJ1-1
CDR3aa: CASSLGQVNTEAFF
CDR3nt: TGTGCCAGCAGCTTGGGACAAGTGAACACTGAAGCTTTCTTT